This entry lists 32 T cell receptor beta chains sequenced from one sample in a study of T-cell memory formation after mild COVID-19. MiXCR was run by TCRdb on the 5' RACE reads, yielding one entry per CDR3 protein. This repertoire shows 540,000 or so distinct CDR3 sequences, about a fifth found once; its top ten account for roughly an eighth. Sequenced: PBMCs or a T cell subset sorted from them (not recorded which). The receptors were sampled from an adult woman who had mild COVID-19 (a few samples of this study predate the infection). Cell type and time point are not known.

V usage is TRBV3-1 and J usage is TRBJ2-2, with TRBD1 matching over 7 bases. V lost 6 bases, J lost 5 bases, and 6 bases stayed unmatched. CDR1 LGHDT and CDR2 YNNKEL come from the germline V gene (reference sequence). The CDR3 covers 14 residues. CDR3 residues: CASRQQGSTGELFF. The DNA of the CDR3 is TGTGCCAGCAGACAACAGGGGAGTACCGGGGAGCTGTTTTTT. Drawing the rest from reference TRBV3-1 and TRBJ2-2, the complete variable domain is DTAVSQTPKYLVTQMGNDKSIKCEQNLGHDTMYWYKQDSKKFLKIMFSYNNKELIINETVPNRFSPKSPDKAHLNLHINSLELGDSAVYFCASRQQGSTGELFFGEGSRLTVL.

This chain uses TRBV7-9 with TRBJ2-3; tentative D call: TRBD2 (5 bases). This CDR3 spans 15 amino acids. V lost 1 base, J lost 2 bases, and 10 bases lay in between. Germline V gene lookup returns CDR1 SEHNR and CDR2 FQNEAQ (reference sequence). CDR3 sequence (DNA): TGTGCCAGCAGCTTAGAGGCGGGCCTCACAGATACGCAGTATTTT. Amino acids: CASSLEAGLTDTQYF.

This clonotype has just a few counts. The chain recombines TRBV18 with TRBJ2-3, with D possibly TRBD1 on 5 matching bases. Trimming shortened V by 5 bases and J by 6 bases, and 18 bases separated the two germline ends. This CDR3 is 15 amino acids long. Germline V lookup: CDR1 KGHSH, CDR2 LQKENI. The CDR3 nucleotides read TGTGCCAGCTCAGTTGGGGCTCCGAGGATGGATACGCAGTATTTT. Residues: CASSVGAPRMDTQYF.

This chain uses TRBV18 with TRBJ2-7; D remains unclear. V was shortened by 2 bases and J by 3 bases, with 11 bases between the two germline ends. Germline CDR1 and CDR2: KGHSH and LQKENI. This CDR3 region has 14 residues. CDR3 sequence reads: CASSPNPLDYEQYF. The CDR3, as DNA: TGTGCCAGCTCACCAAACCCGCTCGACTACGAGCAGTACTTC.

V and J are TRBV20-1 and TRBJ2-2, with 9 bases aligning to TRBD2. This CDR3 is built from 16 residues. The ends lost 0 bases at V and 4 bases at J; junction bases unmatched: 6. The V gene's germline CDR1 is DFQATT and CDR2 SNEGSKA (reference sequence). The CDR3: CSARDKRLAATGELFF. The DNA for the CDR3 is TGCAGTGCTAGAGACAAAAGACTAGCGGCCACCGGGGAGCTGTTTTTT.

This clonotype was found many times. The chain combines TRBV7-9 with TRBJ2-7; 7 bases fit TRBD1. V lost 4 bases to trimming and J lost 2 bases; unmatched junction nucleotides: 2. Per germline, CDR1 SEHNR and CDR2 FQNEAQ (reference sequence). The CDR3 is 13 amino acids. For the CDR3, the DNA is TGTGCCAGCAGCTCGGACAGGCCCTACGAGCAGTACTTC. Translation gives CASSSDRPYEQYF.

This clonotype was found a few times. The genes are TRBV5-6 and TRBJ1-2, with D maybe TRBD1 (5 bases). The germline V gene encodes CDR1 SGHDT and CDR2 YYEEEE. The length of the CDR3 is 15 residues. The V gene lost 4 bases and the J gene lost 4 bases, with 17 bases spanning the gap. The CDR3 loop reads CASSLTGLGVYGYTF. DNA of the CDR3: TGTGCCAGCAGCCTCACCGGGCTAGGGGTCTATGGCTACACCTTC.

This clonotype was seen more than once but under ten times. J is TRBJ2-7 and V is TRBV15; TRBD2 is a possible D gene (5 bases). Germline V gives CDR1 LNHNV, CDR2 YYDKDF (reference sequence). V dropped 0 bases and J dropped 6 bases, with 12 bases sitting between them. The CDR3 runs 14 residues. CDR3 sequence reads: CATSRDGETGEQYF. The CDR3 DNA sequence: TGTGCCACCAGCAGAGACGGGGAGACGGGCGAGCAGTACTTC.

The rearrangement joins TRBV6-2 or TRBV6-3 to TRBJ1-2; D gene ambiguous. The V end lost 6 bases, the J end lost 0 bases, and 14 bases lay between the germline ends. Germline V gene sequence: CDR1 MNHEY, CDR2 SVGEGT. The CDR3 has 15 residues. The CDR3, as DNA: TGTGCCAGCAGATCGGACGGAAACCCTAACTATGGCTACACCTTC. It codes for CASRSDGNPNYGYTF.

This clonotype was seen a handful of times. This chain links TRBV12-3 or TRBV12-4 with TRBJ2-5; D may be TRBD1 or TRBD2 (6 bases each). V lost 3 bases to trimming and J lost 1 base, with 12 bases between them. This CDR3 has 15 residues. Written as DNA, the CDR3 is TGTGCCAGCAGTTTGGGCAGGGGACTCCAAGAGACCCAGTACTTC. Amino acids: CASSLGRGLQETQYF.

This clonotype was detected only a few times. This sequence joins TRBV25-1 and TRBJ2-3, with 7 bases that match TRBD2. V shed 1 base, J shed 1 base, and the junction held 2 bases outside the gene matches. Germline V gene sequence: CDR1 MGHDK, CDR2 SYGVNS. CDR3 size: 15 residues. This CDR3 reads CASSESGGRTDTQYF. The DNA of the CDR3 is TGTGCCAGCAGTGAATCGGGGGGTCGCACAGATACGCAGTATTTT.

The genes are TRBV7-2 and TRBJ2-1; the D gene is possibly TRBD1 (7 bases). This CDR3 is 18 amino acids long. From germline, CDR1 is SGHTA and CDR2 FQGNSA. Between the trimmed V and J ends, which lost 1 base and 10 bases, there was a span of 26 bases. The CDR3, as DNA: TGTGCCAGCAGCTTAGAGATTTTTGGCGGGGCAGGGGGGAGAGAGCAGTTCTTC. Its protein product is CASSLEIFGGAGGREQFF. Full variable domain (remainder filled in from reference TRBV7-2 and TRBJ2-1): GAGVSQSPSNKVTEKGKDVELRCDPISGHTALYWYRQSLGQGLEFLIYFQGNSAPDKSGLPSDRFSAERTGGSVSTLTIQRTQQEDSAVYLCASSLEIFGGAGGREQFFGPGTRLTVL.

The chain employs TRBV19 and TRBJ1-1; D is uncertain. The CDR3 is 14 residues long. From germline, CDR1 is LNHDA and CDR2 SQIVND (reference sequence). The V end was cut by 11 bases, the J end by 4 bases, with 20 bases between. Here the CDR3 reads CASQEGGLLTEAFF. The DNA of the CDR3 is TGTGCCTCCCAAGAGGGCGGCCTACTCACTGAAGCTTTCTTT.

This rearrangement joins TRBV15 to TRBJ2-6; a possible D gene is TRBD1 (6 bases). The V gene lost 7 bases and the J gene lost 0 bases, with 13 bases spanning the gap. The length of the CDR3 is 16 residues. CDR1 is LNHNV and CDR2 is YYDKDF in the germline V gene (reference sequence). CDR3 bases: TGTGCCACCACATCGCAGGGGTTCTCTGGGGCCAACGTCCTGACTTTC. It translates to CATTSQGFSGANVLTF.

The chain carries TRBV7-7 and TRBJ2-2; no reliable D call. V was clipped by 4 bases and J by 3 bases, with 24 bases between them. Germline loops: CDR1 SSHAT, CDR2 FNYEAQ (reference sequence). The CDR3 sequence is 19 residues long. In DNA, the CDR3 is TGTGCCAGCAGCTCTACGGCCCCCCATTCAGATGCGGACACCGGGGAGCTGTTTTTT. This gives the protein CASSSTAPHSDADTGELFF.

V usage is TRBV6-1 and J usage is TRBJ1-2; D unresolved. There are 12 residues in the CDR3. Germline V gene lookup returns CDR1 MNHNS and CDR2 SASEGT. Trimming took off 6 bases at V and 7 bases at J, with 12 bases between the two ends. Here the CDR3 reads CASSQAYPGYTF. DNA for the CDR3: TGTGCCAGCAGCCAAGCATACCCTGGCTACACCTTC.

Many counts were recorded for this clonotype. This sequence joins TRBV5-1 and TRBJ2-7; D call uncertain. CDR1 is SGHRS and CDR2 is YFSETQ in the germline V gene. Trimming pared 1 base from V and 5 bases from J, leaving 7 bases between. CDR3 size: 12 residues. CDR3 DNA sequence: TGCGCCAGCAGCTTGACCCGGGACGAGCAGTACTTC. Protein product: CASSLTRDEQYF.

The chain combines TRBV18 with TRBJ2-5; D is uncertain. This CDR3 is 12 amino acids long. Trimming cost V 4 bases and J 4 bases, with 7 bases left between them. Germline loops: CDR1 KGHSH, CDR2 LQKENI. The CDR3 bases are TGTGCCAGCTCACTCCCCCTAGAGACCCAGTACTTC. Amino acid sequence: CASSLPLETQYF.

V and J are TRBV20-1 and TRBJ2-7; weak D call: TRBD1 (6 bases). The CDR3 runs 12 residues. Germline values: CDR1 DFQATT, CDR2 SNEGSKA (reference sequence). Trimming took off 5 bases at V and 3 bases at J, with 11 bases between the two ends. This chain's CDR3 is CSAPRGNYEQYF. The CDR3 nucleotides read TGCAGTGCTCCCAGGGGAAACTACGAGCAGTACTTC.

This clonotype has just a few counts. This sequence joins TRBV5-4 and TRBJ2-7; D possibly corresponds to TRBD1 (6 bases). The CDR3 totals 15 residues. Germline V gene data show CDR1 as SGHNT and CDR2 as YYREEE (reference sequence). V was pared by 1 base and J by 5 bases, with 16 bases between. The CDR3 DNA reads TGTGCCAGCAGCTTGTCCCCCCAGGGGACAAACGAGCAGTACTTC. It translates to CASSLSPQGTNEQYF.

This clonotype turned up a few times. The genes are TRBV20-1 and TRBJ2-1; D might be TRBD1 or TRBD2, each matching 5 bases. Between the trimmed V and J ends, which lost 0 bases and 7 bases, there was a span of 16 bases. Germline CDR1 is DFQATT and CDR2 is SNEGSKA (reference sequence). This CDR3 contains 15 residues. CDR3 coding DNA: TGCAGTGCTAGAGACCCCGGGACGGAAGTAAATGAGCAGTTCTTC. This codes for CSARDPGTEVNEQFF.

This clonotype was counted a few times. CDR3 loop: CASSVGSGTTGELFF. The CDR3 region has the DNA TGTGCCAGCAGCGTAGGCTCGGGGACGACCGGGGAGCTGTTTTTT. This chain uses TRBV9 with TRBJ2-2; D is tentatively TRBD1 or TRBD2 (5 bases each). V lost 0 bases to trimming and J lost 5 bases, with 11 bases between them. Per germline, CDR1 SGDLS and CDR2 YYNGEE. The CDR3 has 15 amino acids. Variable domain in full (rest from reference TRBV9 and TRBJ2-2): DSGVTQTPKHLITATGQRVTLRCSPRSGDLSVYWYQQSLDQGLQFLIQYYNGEERAKGNILERFSAQQFPDLHSELNLSSLELGDSALYFCASSVGSGTTGELFFGEGSRLTVL.

This clonotype has more than one count but fewer than ten. Mismatch with germline at one junction end may stem from a read error. V and J are TRBV15 and TRBJ2-1; D unclear. The CDR3 sequence is 12 residues long. Per germline, CDR1 LNHNV and CDR2 YYDKDF (reference sequence). The CDR3 sequence is CATRAGGTSVVF. In nucleotides, the CDR3 is TGTGCCACCAGAGCAGGTGGAACCAGCGTGGTCTTC.

This clonotype was seen a few times. The chain recombines TRBV24-1 with TRBJ1-5; D unclear. The CDR3 contains 12 residues. CDR1 and CDR2 from the germline V gene are KGHDR and SFDVKD. Trimming took 9 bases from V and 2 from J, leaving 7 bases between them. The CDR3 reads CATGLGNQPQHF. The CDR3 nucleotides are TGTGCCACCGGTCTGGGCAATCAGCCCCAGCATTTT.

The genes are TRBV7-9 and TRBJ1-2, with TRBD1 as a possible D gene (6 bases). The germline V and J ends were trimmed by 2 bases and 4 bases, with 11 bases remaining between them. Germline CDR1 SEHNR, CDR2 FQNEAQ (reference sequence). This CDR3 contains 14 residues. CDR3 bases: TGTGCCAGCAGCTTAAGACAGGATACCTATGGCTACACCTTC. Its protein is CASSLRQDTYGYTF.

The chain combines TRBV5-4 with TRBJ2-6, with D possibly matching TRBD2 (5 bases). Germline V gives CDR1 SGHNT, CDR2 YYREEE (reference sequence). The CDR3 is 15 residues long. V was pared by 4 bases and J by 2 bases, with 10 bases between. Here the CDR3 DNA reads TGTGCCAGCAGCACTGGAGGCGCTGGGGCCAACGTCCTGACTTTC. This gives the protein CASSTGGAGANVLTF. Drawing the rest from reference TRBV5-4 and TRBJ2-6, the complete variable domain is ETGVTQSPTHLIKTRGQQVTLRCSSQSGHNTVSWYQQALGQGPQFIFQYYREEENGRGNFPPRFSGLQFPNYSSELNVNALELDDSALYLCASSTGGAGANVLTFGAGSRLTVL.

There are a few counts of this clonotype. The chain joins TRBV5-1 to TRBJ1-1, with unresolved D. V lost 4 bases and J 4 bases, leaving 14 bases between the germline ends. Germline CDR1 SGHRS, CDR2 YFSETQ. The CDR3 runs 14 residues. Written as DNA, the CDR3 is TGCGCCAGCAGCCCCCACCTCGGGTTCACTGAAGCTTTCTTT. This encodes CASSPHLGFTEAFF.

The rearrangement uses TRBV23-1 and TRBJ1-1; TRBD1 is a possible D gene (5 bases). TRBV23-1 is an ORF, and what it does is uncertain. The ends were cut back, 7 bases at V and 0 bases at J, with 12 bases in the middle. This CDR3 contains 14 residues. CDR3 in DNA: TGCGCCAGCATCCTTGACAGCATGAACACTGAAGCTTTCTTT. Its protein is CASILDSMNTEAFF.

The chain couples TRBV7-2 to TRBJ1-5, with 8 bases lining up with TRBD1. Germline V gives CDR1 SGHTA, CDR2 FQGNSA. This CDR3 has 14 amino acids. Losses at the gene ends were 3 bases for V and 7 bases for J; bases not matched to a gene: 5. CDR3 DNA: TGTGCCAGCAGCTTGACAGGGGCGCCCCAGCCCCAGCATTTT. It yields the protein CASSLTGAPQPQHF.

Points on this clonotype: This could be a read error, since a much larger clone is one nucleotide away. V and J are TRBV7-8 and TRBJ2-3; possibly TRBD2 for D (5 bases). Germline V CDR1 and CDR2: SGHVS, FQNEAQ. The CDR3 is made up of 15 amino acids. With 5 bases removed from V and 6 bases from J, the gap between germline ends came to 18 bases. DNA of the CDR3: TGTGCCAGCAGCCAAACACTAGGTCGGACGGATACGCAGTATTTT. Its translation is CASSQTLGRTDTQYF.

In this sample, this clonotype turned up a few times. The rearrangement uses TRBV4-3 and TRBJ2-7; D gene ambiguous. V gave up 0 bases and J gave up 3 bases, with 15 bases separating them. This CDR3 is 16 amino acids long. Germline CDR1 is LGHNA and CDR2 is YSLEER. The CDR3 region is CASSQDLLGSDYEQYF. The CDR3 DNA follows: TGCGCCAGCAGCCAAGACCTCCTGGGTTCAGACTACGAGCAGTACTTC.

The chain combines TRBV12-3 or TRBV12-4 with TRBJ2-7, with TRBD1 matching over 8 bases. The CDR3 runs to 15 residues. The V and J ends lost 5 bases and 0 bases, in that order; junction bases with no gene match: 6. As DNA, the CDR3 is TGTGCCAGCAGTCCAGACAGGGGTTTCTCCTACGAGCAGTACTTC. This translates into CASSPDRGFSYEQYF.